This T cell receptor beta chain is drawn from a study of vaccination effects on CD4 cells after COVID-19. Study-level results: Clones induced by infection and by vaccine showed marked clonal contraction late after vaccination.

The CDR3 has 18 residues. V trimming: 4 bases; J trimming: 4 bases; junction bases outside the gene matches: 11. Germline-derived CDR1 and CDR2 are SGHNT and YYREEE (reference sequence). Repertoires were generated with immunoSEQ multiplex PCR, while TCRdb's copy carries only in-frame clones and drops some. The sample holds about 65,000 clones, more than 70% seen once. Worth noting for this clone: What it recognizes is unknown.

In the ViraFEST assay, antigen-specific CD4+ clonotypes were identified by expansion after peptide-pool stimulation. CD4+ T cells were isolated after less than 13 days of culture. According to the study, vaccine recipients showed no prior SARS-CoV-2 infection and negative nucleocapsid antibodies. This rearrangement joins TRBV5-4 to TRBJ2-2, with TRBD1 matching over 12 bases. The sequenced sample was CD4+ T cells from PBMCs cultured with HCoV-NL63 spike peptides, obtained before COVID-19 vaccination. The receptor was isolated from a human donor who received a COVID-19 vaccine. The chain's CDR3 is CASSPDGGTGGTTGELFF. CDR3 nucleotides: TGTGCCAGCAGCCCGGATGGGGGGACAGGGGGCACCACCGGGGAGCTGTTTTTT.